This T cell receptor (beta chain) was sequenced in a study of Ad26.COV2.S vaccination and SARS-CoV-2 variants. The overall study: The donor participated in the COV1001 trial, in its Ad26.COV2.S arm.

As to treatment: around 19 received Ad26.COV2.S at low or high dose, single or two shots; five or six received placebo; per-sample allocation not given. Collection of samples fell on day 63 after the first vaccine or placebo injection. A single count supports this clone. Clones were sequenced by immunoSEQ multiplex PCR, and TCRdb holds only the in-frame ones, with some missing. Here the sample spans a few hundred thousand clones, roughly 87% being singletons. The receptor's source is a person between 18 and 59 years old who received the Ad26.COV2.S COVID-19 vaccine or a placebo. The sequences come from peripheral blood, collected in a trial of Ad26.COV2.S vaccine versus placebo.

The CDR3 DNA follows: TGTGCCAGCAGCTTAGGGGGACTCTATGGCTACACCTTC. It translates to CASSLGGLYGYTF. The V gene is TRBV7-2, the J gene TRBJ1-2; possible D gene TRBD1, 5 bases. CDR1 is SGHTA, CDR2 FQGNSA, per germline. V lost 1 base, J lost 4 bases, and 7 bases lay in between. The CDR3 has 13 amino acids. The complete variable domain, with remaining parts taken from reference TRBV7-2 and TRBJ1-2, reads GAGVSQSPSNKVTEKGKDVELRCDPISGHTALYWYRQSLGQGLEFLIYFQGNSAPDKSGLPSDRFSAERTGGSVSTLTIQRTQQEDSAVYLCASSLGGLYGYTFGSGTRLTVV.